This T cell receptor beta chain was retrieved from a study of blood T cell repertoires in COVID-19. Turning to the study itself: Sources were T cells, B-cell-depleted T cells, or PBMCs; the material itself was cDNA or gDNA.

Using immunoSEQ multiplex PCR, the repertoire was profiled, and TCRdb retains in-frame clones only, with some absent. The repertoire holds 150,000 or so clones, with around 85% as singletons. The CDR3 length is 17 residues. Germline assignment: CDR1 SGHDT and CDR2 YYEEEE. Losses at the gene ends were 0 bases for V and 5 bases for J; bases not matched to a gene: 9. Sequences were obtained from peripheral blood. The receptor was isolated from an older woman with acute or convalescent COVID-19. This chain uses TRBV5-6 with TRBJ2-2; 8 nucleotides match TRBD1. CDR3 sequence (DNA): TGTGCCAGCAGCTTGGGCCCTCAGGGGGCGCTTACCGGGGAGCTGTTTTTT. Its protein is CASSLGPQGALTGELFF.